This TCR beta chain derives from a study of response to subunit inactivated influenza vaccine. Study-level findings and limits: Seasonal influenza vaccination, on each occasion, was suggested by the authors to recruit few new T cells.

The V gene lost 6 bases and the J gene lost 2 bases, with 13 bases spanning the gap. The CDR3 is made up of 14 amino acids. One entry per CDR3 protein, called by TCRdb with MiXCR from the RT-PCR reads. This sample yields roughly 520,000 distinct CDR3 sequences, of which roughly 27% are seen a single time; under 2.5% belongs to the top ten. Of note for this clonotype: Its antigen remains unidentified.

This material consisted of CD4+ T cells sorted from PBMCs, taken roughly 5 days after vaccination. The TCR comes from a man between 50 and 59 years old who received an inactivated influenza vaccine. V and J are TRBV12-3 or TRBV12-4 and TRBJ1-2; weak D call: TRBD1 (6 bases). CDR3 loop: CASSRDTRNYGYTF. CDR3 DNA: TGTGCCAGCAGCAGGGACACAAGAAACTATGGCTACACCTTC.